This paragraph reports one TCR beta chain. No antigen is known for it. Authors' processing steps: Junction-only immunoSEQ sequences carried no quality scores, so filtering differed. Assay: immunoSEQ multiplex PCR; the TCRdb copy retains only in-frame clones and omits some. The V and J calls and the clone size are those of that table, but D and trimming were determined from the DNA. Of over 800,000 clones listed, approximately 92% are singletons. The data stem from a study of shared clonotypes between healthy human individuals. Across the study: Per donor, three plates held CD4 naive cells, three held CD4 memory, two held CD8 naive and one held CD8 memory. Study-wide results and limits: Sharing across four donors was highest in naive CD4 (roughly 5%) and lowest in memory CD8 (0.4%).

CD8 cells classed as naive were CD45RO-negative and positively selected for CCR7, excluding terminally differentiated effector memory CD45RA+ cells. The V end was cut by 4 bases, the J end by 6 bases, with 11 bases between. The CDR3 runs 13 residues. Germline V gene lookup returns CDR1 SGHRS and CDR2 YFSETQ. The receptor was isolated from a man between 25 and 39 years old in good health. The specimen sequenced was naive CD8+ T cells sorted from blood. The V gene is TRBV5-1, the J gene TRBJ2-1, with unresolved D. CDR3 sequence reads: CASSTTERNEQFF. The CDR3 nucleotides read TGCGCCAGCAGCACCACTGAGCGCAATGAGCAGTTCTTC. Full variable domain (remainder filled in from reference TRBV5-1 and TRBJ2-1): KAGVTQTPRYLIKTRGQQVTLSCSPISGHRSVSWYQQTPGQGLQFLFEYFSETQRNKGNFPGRFSGRQFSNSRSEMNVSTLELGDSALYLCASSTTERNEQFFGPGTRLTVL.